The rows below give T cell receptor beta chains drawn from one sample of a study of follicular helper T cells after annual influenza vaccination. Here immunoSEQ multiplex PCR was the method, and the copy in TCRdb shows in-frame clones only, minus some. The repertoire holds some 10,000 clones, with around four fifths as singletons. The material was CXCR5+ CD38- circulating T follicular helper cells from blood, obtained on the day of influenza vaccination. These receptors were taken from an adult who received the influenza vaccine. Each CDR3 is given with its conserved first and last residue. The order of the fields is V gene, D gene, J gene, clone size, CDR3 DNA, CDR3 protein. D genes are given only for firm matches. Size is omitted from some rows. Given values are once, few, many or a class for expanded clones.

v_gene: TRBV5-5
d_gene: TRBD1
j_gene: TRBJ1-6
abundance: few
CDR3nt: TGTGCCAGCAGCTTGAGGACAGGGGGTGATTCACCCCTCCACTTT
CDR3aa: CASSLRTGGDSPLHF

v_gene: TRBV10-3
d_gene: TRBD2
j_gene: TRBJ2-1
abundance: .
CDR3nt: TGTGCCATCAGTGGTTTGACTAGCGGGGGTTACAATGAGCAGTTCTTC
CDR3aa: CAISGLTSGGYNEQFF

v_gene: TRBV30
d_gene: .
j_gene: TRBJ1-3
abundance: .
CDR3nt: TGTGCCTGGTGCCCCCCGGGTCTCTCTGGAAACACCATATATTTT
CDR3aa: CAWCPPGLSGNTIYF

v_gene: TRBV5-5
d_gene: .
j_gene: TRBJ2-7
abundance: .
CDR3nt: TGTGCCAGCAGCCGGGACTGGGCAGGGCAGGAGCAGTACTTC
CDR3aa: CASSRDWAGQEQYF

v_gene: TRBV4-2
d_gene: .
j_gene: TRBJ1-2
abundance: few
CDR3nt: TGTGCCAGCAGCCAAGAGTGGGGTTCGGGCTACACCTTC
CDR3aa: CASSQEWGSGYTF

v_gene: TRBV10-2
d_gene: .
j_gene: TRBJ2-5
abundance: .
CDR3nt: TGCGCCAGCAGCGGGGGGCCCGTGGGGGGGACAGAGACCCAGTACTTC
CDR3aa: CASSGGPVGGTETQYF

v_gene: TRBV7-2
d_gene: TRBD2
j_gene: TRBJ2-7
abundance: .
CDR3nt: TGTGCCAGCAGCCCCGGGACTAGCGGGGGGCAGAGCCCCTACGAGCAGTACTTC
CDR3aa: CASSPGTSGGQSPYEQYF

v_gene: TRBV28
d_gene: .
j_gene: TRBJ2-3
abundance: once
CDR3nt: TGTGCCAGCAACACGGCAGGTGGTGTGGATACGCAGTATTTT
CDR3aa: CASNTAGGVDTQYF

v_gene: TRBV18
d_gene: .
j_gene: TRBJ2-7
abundance: .
CDR3nt: TGTGCCAGCTCAGACGGTGGCCCCTACGAGCAGTACTTC
CDR3aa: CASSDGGPYEQYF

v_gene: TRBV11-3
d_gene: .
j_gene: TRBJ2-3
abundance: .
CDR3nt: TGTGCCAGCAGTCGGGGGTTTGGCACAGATACGCAGTATTTT
CDR3aa: CASSRGFGTDTQYF

v_gene: TRBV6-1
d_gene: .
j_gene: TRBJ1-2
abundance: .
CDR3nt: TGTGCCAGCAGGGGGTCCTCTACCTATGGCTACACCTTC
CDR3aa: CASRGSSTYGYTF

v_gene: TRBV7-8
d_gene: TRBD1
j_gene: TRBJ2-7
abundance: .
CDR3nt: TGTGCCAGCAGCCGCCGGGACAGGGGTAGCTACGAGCAGTACTTC
CDR3aa: CASSRRDRGSYEQYF

v_gene: TRBV6-5
d_gene: TRBD1
j_gene: TRBJ2-7
abundance: .
CDR3nt: TGTGCCAGCAGCAAGACAGGGCCGTCCTACGAGCAGTACTTC
CDR3aa: CASSKTGPSYEQYF

v_gene: TRBV6-5
d_gene: .
j_gene: TRBJ2-3
abundance: .
CDR3nt: TGTGCCAGCAGTCGCGGGGCTCTCACAGATACGCAGTATTTT
CDR3aa: CASSRGALTDTQYF

v_gene: TRBV6-6
d_gene: .
j_gene: TRBJ1-6
abundance: few
CDR3nt: TGTGCCAGCAGTTACGGGACCGATTCACCCCTCCACTTT
CDR3aa: CASSYGTDSPLHF

v_gene: TRBV10-3
d_gene: TRBD1
j_gene: TRBJ1-1
abundance: once
CDR3nt: TGTGCCATCAGTGACGGGACAGGGTACACTGAAGCTTTCTTT
CDR3aa: CAISDGTGYTEAFF

v_gene: TRBV6-7
d_gene: TRBD1
j_gene: TRBJ2-5
abundance: .
CDR3nt: TGTGCCCGACGGGACAGTCAAGAGACCCAGTACTTC
CDR3aa: CARRDSQETQYF

v_gene: TRBV5-1
d_gene: TRBD2
j_gene: TRBJ2-1
abundance: once
CDR3nt: TGCGCCAGCAGTTGGCGGGGGTTACAGAATGAGCAGTTCTTC
CDR3aa: CASSWRGLQNEQFF

v_gene: TRBV28
d_gene: .
j_gene: TRBJ1-2
abundance: few
CDR3nt: TGTGCCAGCAGTTTCGGGTTGGCTAACTATGGCTACACCTTC
CDR3aa: CASSFGLANYGYTF

v_gene: TRBV4-3
d_gene: .
j_gene: TRBJ1-4
abundance: .
CDR3nt: TGCGCCAGCAGCCAAGAGAACCCGGGACAAATTGAAAAACTGTTTTTT
CDR3aa: CASSQENPGQIEKLFF

v_gene: TRBV2
d_gene: .
j_gene: TRBJ1-6
abundance: few
CDR3nt: TGTGCCAGCACCTCGGGGGTTTATAATTCACCCCTCCACTTT
CDR3aa: CASTSGVYNSPLHF

v_gene: TRBV4-1
d_gene: TRBD1
j_gene: TRBJ2-5
abundance: .
CDR3nt: TGCGCCAGCAGCCCCCTATGGGGACAGAGGGTGGAGACCCAGTACTTC
CDR3aa: CASSPLWGQRVETQYF

v_gene: TRBV2
d_gene: .
j_gene: TRBJ1-6
abundance: .
CDR3nt: TGTGCCAGCAGTGAAGCCTACAGTAGCTCCTATAATTCACCCCTCCACTTT
CDR3aa: CASSEAYSSSYNSPLHF

v_gene: TRBV7-8
d_gene: .
j_gene: TRBJ2-7
abundance: few
CDR3nt: TGTGCCAGCAGTTGGGGACCCTCGGGCGGGAACGAGCAGTACTTC
CDR3aa: CASSWGPSGGNEQYF

v_gene: TRBV18
d_gene: TRBD1
j_gene: TRBJ2-5
abundance: few
CDR3nt: TGTGCCAGCTCATCTGGGACAGGGGGCGCGGCGAAGACCCAGTACTTC
CDR3aa: CASSSGTGGAAKTQYF

v_gene: TRBV28
d_gene: TRBD1
j_gene: TRBJ1-6
abundance: .
CDR3nt: TGTGCCAGCAGTCCCCCGACAGGGAGGCTTAATTCACCCCTCCACTTT
CDR3aa: CASSPPTGRLNSPLHF

v_gene: TRBV28
d_gene: TRBD1
j_gene: TRBJ2-1
abundance: .
CDR3nt: TGTGCCAGCAGCCCTACTATGCCCCAGGGGGCTTCTTACAATGAGCAGTTCTTC
CDR3aa: CASSPTMPQGASYNEQFF

v_gene: TRBV28
d_gene: TRBD2
j_gene: TRBJ2-1
abundance: .
CDR3nt: TGTGCCAGCAGTGCCCGCATCGGGACTAGCGGGAGGGCCTACGGGTTTGAGCAGTTCTTC
CDR3aa: CASSARIGTSGRAYGFEQFF

v_gene: TRBV5-1
d_gene: TRBD2
j_gene: TRBJ2-7
abundance: .
CDR3nt: TGCGCCAGCAGCTTCGGGGGGGCCAACGAGCAGTACTTC
CDR3aa: CASSFGGANEQYF

v_gene: TRBV18
d_gene: TRBD1
j_gene: TRBJ2-7
abundance: .
CDR3nt: TGTGCCAGCTCACCTCCGACAGGGAACGAGCAGTACTTC
CDR3aa: CASSPPTGNEQYF

v_gene: TRBV5-1
d_gene: TRBD1
j_gene: TRBJ2-7
abundance: .
CDR3nt: TGCGCCAGCAGCTTGGCCCTTTCCCCACCGGGACAGGGGACCTACGAGCAGTACTTC
CDR3aa: CASSLALSPPGQGTYEQYF

v_gene: TRBV2
d_gene: TRBD1
j_gene: TRBJ1-1
abundance: .
CDR3nt: TGTGCCAGCAGCTTACAGGGGCTCACTGAAGCTTTCTTT
CDR3aa: CASSLQGLTEAFF

v_gene: TRBV5-1
d_gene: TRBD1
j_gene: TRBJ2-7
abundance: .
CDR3nt: TGCGCCAGCAGCACCGTTCCGGGACAGGGTTACGGTGAGCAGTACTTC
CDR3aa: CASSTVPGQGYGEQYF

v_gene: TRBV29-1
d_gene: .
j_gene: TRBJ1-4
abundance: .
CDR3nt: TGCAGCGTTGGGGACGGAGCTAATGAAAAACTGTTTTTT
CDR3aa: CSVGDGANEKLFF

v_gene: TRBV9
d_gene: .
j_gene: TRBJ2-3
abundance: once
CDR3nt: TGTGCCAGCAGCGTAGGGCCTGGAAGCACAGATACGCAGTATTTT
CDR3aa: CASSVGPGSTDTQYF

v_gene: TRBV6-1
d_gene: TRBD2
j_gene: TRBJ2-1
abundance: .
CDR3nt: TGTGCCAGCAGTGGACTAGCGGGGGGGCCTAATGAGCAGTTCTTC
CDR3aa: CASSGLAGGPNEQFF

v_gene: TRBV7-2
d_gene: .
j_gene: TRBJ1-6
abundance: few
CDR3nt: TGTGCCAGCAGCTTAGCAGGGGCCTATTCACCCCTCCACTTT
CDR3aa: CASSLAGAYSPLHF

v_gene: TRBV7-2
d_gene: TRBD2
j_gene: TRBJ2-3
abundance: .
CDR3nt: TGTGCCAGCATGCCGGGGGGGGCCACAGATACGCAGTATTTT
CDR3aa: CASMPGGATDTQYF

v_gene: TRBV5-1
d_gene: .
j_gene: TRBJ2-7
abundance: once
CDR3nt: TGCGCCAGCAGCTTGGGGCAGGGCGAGCAGTACTTC
CDR3aa: CASSLGQGEQYF

v_gene: TRBV7-9
d_gene: TRBD1
j_gene: TRBJ2-1
abundance: .
CDR3nt: TGTGCCAGCAGCTTAAGTACTGGACAGGGGTCGAATGAGCAGTTCTTC
CDR3aa: CASSLSTGQGSNEQFF

v_gene: TRBV7-9
d_gene: TRBD1
j_gene: TRBJ2-1
abundance: .
CDR3nt: TGTGCCAGCAGCCCGAGGGGGCAGGGTAGCAATGAGCAGTTCTTC
CDR3aa: CASSPRGQGSNEQFF

v_gene: TRBV29-1
d_gene: .
j_gene: TRBJ2-1
abundance: once
CDR3nt: TGCAGCGTTGGGGAGCCGGGAGTCGGGGGCAATGAGCAGTTCTTC
CDR3aa: CSVGEPGVGGNEQFF

v_gene: TRBV6-4
d_gene: .
j_gene: TRBJ1-2
abundance: .
CDR3nt: TGTGCCAGCAGATATGGCTACACCTTC
CDR3aa: CASRYGYTF

v_gene: TRBV19
d_gene: .
j_gene: TRBJ2-1
abundance: few
CDR3nt: TGTGCCAGTAGTAACCCTCAAGAGGACTCCTACAATGAGCAGTTCTTC
CDR3aa: CASSNPQEDSYNEQFF

v_gene: TRBV21-1
d_gene: .
j_gene: TRBJ2-2
abundance: .
CDR3nt: TGTGCCAGCAGCAAAGGGGGACAGGGAAACACCGGGGAGCTGTTTTTT
CDR3aa: CASSKGGQGNTGELFF